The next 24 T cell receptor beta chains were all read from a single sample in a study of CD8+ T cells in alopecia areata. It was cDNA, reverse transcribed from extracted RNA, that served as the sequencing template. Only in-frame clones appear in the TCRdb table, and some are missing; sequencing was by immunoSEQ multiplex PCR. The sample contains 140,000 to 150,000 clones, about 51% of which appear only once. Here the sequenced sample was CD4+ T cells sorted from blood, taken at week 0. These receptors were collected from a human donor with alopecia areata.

The CDR3 protein is CASTQGLETQYF. CDR3 in DNA: TGTGCCAGCACACAGGGACTGGAGACCCAGTACTTC. V is TRBV7-3 and J is TRBJ2-5; D is tentatively TRBD1 or TRBD2 (6 bases each). This CDR3 is built from 12 residues. V lost 7 bases and J lost 5, with 11 bases in between. CDR1 is SGHTA and CDR2 is FQGTGA in the germline V gene.

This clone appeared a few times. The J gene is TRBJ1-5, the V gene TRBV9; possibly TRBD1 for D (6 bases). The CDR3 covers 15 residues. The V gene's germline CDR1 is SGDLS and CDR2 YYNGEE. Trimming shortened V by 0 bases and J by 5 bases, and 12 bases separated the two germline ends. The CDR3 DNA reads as TGTGCCAGCAGCGTAGGCACAGGGAGGGATCAGCCCCAGCATTTT. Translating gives CASSVGTGRDQPQHF.

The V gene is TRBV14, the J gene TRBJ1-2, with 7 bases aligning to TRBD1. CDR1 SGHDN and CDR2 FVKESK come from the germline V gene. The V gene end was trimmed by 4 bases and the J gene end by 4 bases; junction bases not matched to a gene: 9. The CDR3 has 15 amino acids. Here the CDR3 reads CASSLAGGRGYGYTF. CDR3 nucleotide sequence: TGTGCCAGCAGCCTCGCAGGGGGGCGCGGCTATGGCTACACCTTC.

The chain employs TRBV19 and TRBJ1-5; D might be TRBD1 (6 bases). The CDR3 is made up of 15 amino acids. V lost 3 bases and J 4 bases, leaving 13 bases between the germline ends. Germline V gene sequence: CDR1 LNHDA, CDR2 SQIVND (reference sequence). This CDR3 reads CASSIGGGKNQPQHF. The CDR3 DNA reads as TGTGCCAGTAGTATCGGAGGGGGGAAGAATCAGCCCCAGCATTTT.

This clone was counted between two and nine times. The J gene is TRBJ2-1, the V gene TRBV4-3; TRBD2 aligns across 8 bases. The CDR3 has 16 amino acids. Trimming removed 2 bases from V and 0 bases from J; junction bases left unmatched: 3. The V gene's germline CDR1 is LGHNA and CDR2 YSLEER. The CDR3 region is CASSQRSGSSYNEQFF. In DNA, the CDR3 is TGCGCCAGCAGCCAACGAAGCGGGAGCTCCTACAATGAGCAGTTCTTC.

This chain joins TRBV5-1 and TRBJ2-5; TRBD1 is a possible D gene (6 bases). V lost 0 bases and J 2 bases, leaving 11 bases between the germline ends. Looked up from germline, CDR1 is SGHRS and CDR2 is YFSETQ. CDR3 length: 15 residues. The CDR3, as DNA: TGCGCCAGCAGCTTGGGGACAGCCCGACAAGAGACCCAGTACTTC. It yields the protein CASSLGTARQETQYF.

The CDR3 nucleotides read TGTGCCTGCGTGGCCCTAGCGTCCTACAATGAGCAGTTCTTC. Its translation: CACVALASYNEQFF. The rearrangement links TRBV30 to TRBJ2-1; D possibly corresponds to TRBD2 (6 bases). The length of the CDR3 is 14 residues. Germline loops: CDR1 GTSNPN, CDR2 SVGIG (reference sequence). The germline V and J ends were trimmed by 6 bases and 1 base, with 13 bases remaining between them.

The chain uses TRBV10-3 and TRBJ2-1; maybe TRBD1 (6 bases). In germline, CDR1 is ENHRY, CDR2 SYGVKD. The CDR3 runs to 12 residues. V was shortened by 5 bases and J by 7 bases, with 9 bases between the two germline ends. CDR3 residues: CAISKDRNEQFF. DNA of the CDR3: TGTGCCATCAGTAAGGACAGAAATGAGCAGTTCTTC.

CDR3 DNA sequence: TGTGCCAGCAGCTCCCAGGGTCCTGGGGCCAACGTCCTGACTTTC. It is translated as CASSSQGPGANVLTF. V and J are TRBV7-2 and TRBJ2-6; possibly TRBD1 for D (5 bases). V gave up 4 bases and J gave up 2 bases, with 9 bases separating them. This CDR3 has 15 amino acids. Germline CDR1 SGHTA, CDR2 FQGNSA.

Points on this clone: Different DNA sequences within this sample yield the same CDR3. The DNA of the CDR3 is TGTGCCAGCAGCCCCGGGGTAGGAGAGACCCAGTACTTC. Amino acids: CASSPGVGETQYF. V is TRBV7-2 and J is TRBJ2-5, with D tentatively TRBD2 (5 bases). V lost 5 bases and J lost 4, with 11 bases in between. Per the germline V gene, CDR1 is SGHTA and CDR2 is FQGNSA. CDR3 length equals 13 residues.

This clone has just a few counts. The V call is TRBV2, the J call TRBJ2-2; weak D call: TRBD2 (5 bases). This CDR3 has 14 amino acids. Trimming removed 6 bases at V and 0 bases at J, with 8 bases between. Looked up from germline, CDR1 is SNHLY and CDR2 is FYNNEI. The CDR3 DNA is TGTGCCAGCAGGCCGACTACGAACACCGGGGAGCTGTTTTTT. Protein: CASRPTTNTGELFF.

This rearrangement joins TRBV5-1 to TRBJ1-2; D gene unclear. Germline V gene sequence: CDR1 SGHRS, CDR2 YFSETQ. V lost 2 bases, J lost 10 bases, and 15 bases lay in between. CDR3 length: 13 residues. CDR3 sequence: CASSLTTRNDYTF. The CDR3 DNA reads TGCGCCAGCAGCTTAACAACCCGAAATGACTACACCTTC. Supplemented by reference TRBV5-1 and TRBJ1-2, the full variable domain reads KAGVTQTPRYLIKTRGQQVTLSCSPISGHRSVSWYQQTPGQGLQFLFEYFSETQRNKGNFPGRFSGRQFSNSRSEMNVSTLELGDSALYLCASSLTTRNDYTFGSGTRLTVV.

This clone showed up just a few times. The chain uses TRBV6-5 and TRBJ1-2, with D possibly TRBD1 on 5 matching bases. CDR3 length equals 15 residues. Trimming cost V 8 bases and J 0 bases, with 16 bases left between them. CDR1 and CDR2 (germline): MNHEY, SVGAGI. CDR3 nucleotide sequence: TGTGCCAGCGCCGAGGGACCGAAAGCTAACTATGGCTACACCTTC. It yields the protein CASAEGPKANYGYTF.

The chain's CDR3 is CATRTVTDTQYF. The CDR3 DNA reads TGTGCCACTCGGACTGTGACAGATACGCAGTATTTT. This chain connects TRBV10-3 to TRBJ2-3; D may be TRBD2 (5 bases). From germline, CDR1 is ENHRY and CDR2 SYGVKD. The CDR3 spans 12 residues. The germline V and J ends were trimmed by 10 bases and 3 bases, with 11 bases remaining between them.

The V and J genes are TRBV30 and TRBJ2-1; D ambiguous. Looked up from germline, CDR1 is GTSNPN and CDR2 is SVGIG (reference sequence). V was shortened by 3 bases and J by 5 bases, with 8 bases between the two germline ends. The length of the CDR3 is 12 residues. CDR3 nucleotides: TGTGCCTGGAGGCCCTCAAACAATGAGCAGTTCTTC. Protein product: CAWRPSNNEQFF. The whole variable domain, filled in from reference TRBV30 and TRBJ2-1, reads SQTIHQWPATLVQPVGSPLSLECTVEGTSNPNLYWYRQAAGRGLQLLFYSVGIGQISSEVPQNLSASRPQDRQFILSSKKLLLSDSGFYLCAWRPSNNEQFFGPGTRLTVL.

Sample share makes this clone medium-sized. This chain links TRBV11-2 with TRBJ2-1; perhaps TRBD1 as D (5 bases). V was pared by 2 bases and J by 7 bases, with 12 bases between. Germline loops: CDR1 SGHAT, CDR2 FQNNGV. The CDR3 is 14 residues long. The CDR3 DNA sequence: TGTGCCAGCAGCTTAAGTGTCAGGGTAAATGAGCAGTTCTTC. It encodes CASSLSVRVNEQFF.

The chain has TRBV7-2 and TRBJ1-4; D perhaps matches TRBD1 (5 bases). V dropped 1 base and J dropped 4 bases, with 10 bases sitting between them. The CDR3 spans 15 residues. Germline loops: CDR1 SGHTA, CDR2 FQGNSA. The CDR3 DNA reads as TGTGCCAGCAGCTTAGGAGGGGCGATTAATGAAAAACTGTTTTTT. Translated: CASSLGGAINEKLFF.

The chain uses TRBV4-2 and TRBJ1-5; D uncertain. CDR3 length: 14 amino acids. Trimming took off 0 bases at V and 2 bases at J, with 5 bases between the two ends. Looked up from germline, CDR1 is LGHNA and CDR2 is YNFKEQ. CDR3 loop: CASSQEFGNQPQHF. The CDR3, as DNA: TGTGCCAGCAGCCAAGAGTTTGGCAATCAGCCCCAGCATTTT.

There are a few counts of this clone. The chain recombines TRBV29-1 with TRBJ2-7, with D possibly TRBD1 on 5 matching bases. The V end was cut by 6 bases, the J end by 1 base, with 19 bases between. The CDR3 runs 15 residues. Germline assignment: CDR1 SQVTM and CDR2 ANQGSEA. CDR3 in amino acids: CSVANRGFISYEQYF. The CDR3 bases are TGCAGCGTGGCCAATAGGGGTTTTATTTCCTACGAGCAGTACTTC.

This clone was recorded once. CDR3 region: CASSQRLGGQSNTEAFF. The CDR3 DNA reads as TGTGCCAGCAGCCAAAGGTTAGGAGGACAGTCGAACACTGAAGCTTTCTTT. This sequence joins TRBV4-2 and TRBJ1-1; tentatively, D is TRBD1 (6 bases). CDR3 length: 17 residues. Trimming removed 2 bases from V and 1 base from J, with 17 bases in between. Germline V lookup: CDR1 LGHNA, CDR2 YNFKEQ.

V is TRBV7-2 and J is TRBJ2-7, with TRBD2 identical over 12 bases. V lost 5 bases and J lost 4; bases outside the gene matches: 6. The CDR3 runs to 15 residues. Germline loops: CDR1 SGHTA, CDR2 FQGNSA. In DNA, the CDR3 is TGTGCCAGCAGCCCTGGGACTAGCGGGTCATACGAGCAGTACTTC. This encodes CASSPGTSGSYEQYF.

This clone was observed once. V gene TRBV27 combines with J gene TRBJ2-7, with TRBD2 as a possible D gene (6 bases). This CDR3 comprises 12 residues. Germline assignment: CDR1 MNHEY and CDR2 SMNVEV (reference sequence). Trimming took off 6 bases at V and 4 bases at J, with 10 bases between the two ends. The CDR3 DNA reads TGTGCCAGCAGGTCACTAGCTTACGAGCAGTACTTC. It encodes CASRSLAYEQYF.

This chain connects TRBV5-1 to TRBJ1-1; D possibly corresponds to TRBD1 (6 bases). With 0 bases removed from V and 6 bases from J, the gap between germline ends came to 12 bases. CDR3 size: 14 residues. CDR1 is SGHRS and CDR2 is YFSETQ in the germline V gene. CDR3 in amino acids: CASSLAGAGAEAFF. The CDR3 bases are TGCGCCAGCAGCTTGGCGGGGGCTGGGGCTGAAGCTTTCTTT.

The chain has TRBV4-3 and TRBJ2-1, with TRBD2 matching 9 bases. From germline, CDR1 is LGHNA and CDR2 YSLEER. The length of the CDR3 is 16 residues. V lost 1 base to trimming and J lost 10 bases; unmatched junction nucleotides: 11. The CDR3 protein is CASSQGGSGRGKEQFF. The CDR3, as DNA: TGCGCCAGCAGCCAAGGGGGTAGCGGGAGAGGGAAGGAGCAGTTCTTC.